This T cell receptor (beta chain) emerged from a study of monozygotic twins with inflammatory bowel disease. TCRdb re-analyzed the 5' RACE reads; it lists each CDR3 protein once, without DNA. The specimen's table records just over 300,000 distinct CDR3 sequences. This CDR3 has 14 residues. CDR1 MNHEY and CDR2 SVGAGI come from the germline V gene. Sequences were obtained from blood. This sequence joins TRBV6-5 and TRBJ1-2. The sequence derives from a human donor with ulcerative colitis or Crohn's disease, or a healthy co-twin of an affected twin (not recorded which). The CDR3 region is CASRYGDASYGYTF.